Here is one T cell receptor beta chain with its context. The target antigen is unknown. At one of its ends the junction is not consistent with the germline gene, which may arise from a read error. TCRdb called the reads again in MiXCR, with one record for every CDR3 protein. Altogether 60,000 to 70,000 distinct CDR3 sequences are present, just under 50% being singletons, with the ten largest covering approximately 2%. This record comes from a study of type 1 regulatory T cells. About the study: T-allo10 is a Tr1-enriched, alloantigen-specific CD4 T cell product made in vitro. Study-level results: Type 1 regulatory T cells had a more restricted TCR repertoire than non-type 1 regulatory T cells.

Germline-derived CDR1 and CDR2 are KGHSH and LQKENI. The CDR3 is 13 residues long. This rearrangement joins TRBV18 to TRBJ2-7; no clear D. The sample was cultured non-Tr1 T cells, either the whole culture or a sorted T cell fraction (not recorded which). The sequence derives from a human donor in good health. In DNA, the CDR3 is TGTGCCGGCTCACCAACTTTCCCCCACGAGCAGTACTTC. It translates to CAGSPTFPHEQYF.